The 3 T cell receptor beta chains below all came from one sample that was sequenced in a study of cytomegalovirus exposure and HLA in healthy donors. This PCR relied on a set of 60 Vbeta primers and 13 Jbeta primers. TCRdb keeps only in-frame clones here, not all; method: immunoSEQ multiplex PCR. The data contain 55,000 or so clones, just under 85% of them singletons. The source material was PBMCs. These receptors came from a man aged 50-59 years in good health and CMV-seronegative.

This chain links TRBV7-9 with TRBJ2-2; maybe TRBD1 (6 bases). V was trimmed by 6 bases and J by 1 base, leaving 9 bases between them. Per germline, CDR1 SEHNR and CDR2 FQNEAQ (reference sequence). This CDR3 is 14 amino acids long. The CDR3, as DNA: TGTGCCAGCAGAGGGACACAGAACACCGGGGAGCTGTTTTTT. This sequence encodes CASRGTQNTGELFF.

The V gene is TRBV19, the J gene TRBJ2-7; 9 nucleotides line up with TRBD2. This CDR3 has 15 amino acids. Trimming removed 3 bases from V and 4 bases from J; junction bases left unmatched: 7. Germline values: CDR1 LNHDA, CDR2 SQIVND (reference sequence). As DNA, the CDR3 is TGTGCCAGTAGTATCGGCCTAGCGGGGTGGTACGAGCAGTACTTC. Its protein product is CASSIGLAGWYEQYF.

The chain uses TRBV4-3 and TRBJ2-7; D may be TRBD2 (7 bases). With 4 bases removed from V and 8 bases from J, the gap between germline ends came to 15 bases. Germline V gene lookup returns CDR1 LGHNA and CDR2 YSLEER. The CDR3 runs 13 residues. CDR3 in amino acids: CASSREGGTKQYF. The CDR3 nucleotides read TGCGCCAGCAGCCGCGAGGGGGGGACGAAGCAGTACTTC.